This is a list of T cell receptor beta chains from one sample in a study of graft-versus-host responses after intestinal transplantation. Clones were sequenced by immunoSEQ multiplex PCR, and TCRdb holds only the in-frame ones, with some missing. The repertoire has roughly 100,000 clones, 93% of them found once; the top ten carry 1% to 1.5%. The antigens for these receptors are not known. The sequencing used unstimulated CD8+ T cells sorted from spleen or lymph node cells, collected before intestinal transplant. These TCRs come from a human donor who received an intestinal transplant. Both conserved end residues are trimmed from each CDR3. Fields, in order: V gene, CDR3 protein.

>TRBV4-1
ASSQTEGLAGASDTQY
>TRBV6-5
ASSLGQGSSYEQY
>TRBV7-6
ASSLGGGGDIQY
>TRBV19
ASKKFDRGDQPQH
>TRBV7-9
ASSLTGGNQPQH
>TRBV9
ASSATSGGAETQY
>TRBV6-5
ASRGTDNEKLF
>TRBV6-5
ASSSDGSNQPQH
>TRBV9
ASSASGTGLVGYT
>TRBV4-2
ASSQLGEQF
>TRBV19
ASSHGSYEQY
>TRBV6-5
ASSFGGPPANEQF
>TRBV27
ASADPSSSTEQY
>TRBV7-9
ASSLAQGNTEAF
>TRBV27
ASSFDSSLFQETQY
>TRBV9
ASSATGQATKAF
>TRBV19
ASSIDISGNSFYGYT
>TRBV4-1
ASSQRPTGEFTEAF
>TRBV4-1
ASSQVGGGLNYGYT
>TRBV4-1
ASSQVQGTEQY
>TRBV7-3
ASSLNHYNEQF
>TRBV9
ASSVSDSEAF
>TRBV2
ASSESLGLLPYNEQF
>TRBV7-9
ASSLELIEEAF
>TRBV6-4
ASSDSISAGAYQETQY
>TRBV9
ASSSDSGEQF
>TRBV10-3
AISETGPGTDTQY
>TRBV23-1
ASREQGNGAGNYGYT
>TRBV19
ASSTPGLGGGPTGELF
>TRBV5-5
ASSSRGGTTEAF
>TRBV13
ASSSGGDGTGELF
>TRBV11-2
ASSPYAVIDHNSPLH
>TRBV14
ASSVLRQGFAYEQY